The 6 T cell receptor beta chains presented below share a single source sample, sequenced in a study of vaccination and CD4 T cells after COVID-19. The treatment was: roughly 10-day PBMC culture with coronavirus spike peptide pools or control peptides (ViraFEST assay). CD4+ T cells that had been cultured provided DNA sequenced with the Oncomine TCR Beta short-read assay. Via MiXCR, TCRdb re-called the PCR reads, giving one row per CDR3 protein. The sample records some 8,200 distinct CDR3 sequences, 55% being singletons. These receptors have no known antigen. Sequencing used CD4+ T cells from blood, cultured in vitro. The source of these receptors is a human donor who had recovered from COVID-19.

The chain recombines TRBV18 with TRBJ2-7; 10 bases are a match to TRBD1. Germline lookup yields CDR1 KGHSH and CDR2 LQKENI. V trimming: 6 bases; J trimming: 3 bases; junction bases outside the gene matches: 5. The CDR3 consists of 14 residues. The CDR3 DNA reads TGTGCCAGCTCCCTGGGGACAGGGGTCTACGAGCAGTACTTC. This sequence encodes CASSLGTGVYEQYF.

The chain is built from TRBV7-2 and TRBJ1-2; D remains unclear. CDR3 length equals 13 residues. Per the germline V gene, CDR1 is SGHTA and CDR2 is FQGNSA. With 2 bases removed from V and 5 bases from J, the gap between germline ends came to 9 bases. For the CDR3, the DNA is TGTGCCAGCAGCTTACCCAGAATTTATGGCTACACCTTC. Translating it yields CASSLPRIYGYTF. The full variable domain, its missing parts supplied by reference TRBV7-2 and TRBJ1-2, is GAGVSQSPSNKVTEKGKDVELRCDPISGHTALYWYRQSLGQGLEFLIYFQGNSAPDKSGLPSDRFSAERTGGSVSTLTIQRTQQEDSAVYLCASSLPRIYGYTFGSGTRLTVV.

The chain has TRBV5-1 and TRBJ1-6; D perhaps matches TRBD1 (5 bases). The CDR3 consists of 15 residues. V was trimmed by 0 bases and J by 4 bases, leaving 8 bases between them. Looked up from germline, CDR1 is SGHRS and CDR2 is YFSETQ. The CDR3 region has the DNA TGCGCCAGCAGCTTGGACTGGGGGTATAATTCACCCCTCCACTTT. This gives the protein CASSLDWGYNSPLHF.

The chain couples TRBV5-4 to TRBJ1-3; D is possibly TRBD1 (5 bases). The CDR3 consists of 15 residues. Trimming shortened V by 1 base and J by 10 bases, and 18 bases separated the two germline ends. Per the germline V gene, CDR1 is SGHNT and CDR2 is YYREEE (reference sequence). CDR3 protein: CASSLTGVGERTIYF. CDR3 in DNA: TGTGCCAGCAGCTTGACGGGGGTTGGTGAACGAACCATATATTTT.

This chain joins TRBV2 and TRBJ1-2; D gene unclear. Germline lookup yields CDR1 SNHLY and CDR2 FYNNEI. Trimming pared 8 bases from V and 0 bases from J, leaving 19 bases between. This CDR3 has 16 amino acids. CDR3 nucleotides: TGTGCCAGCGGTAGGACCCCCGGTGGGGCTAACTATGGCTACACCTTC. Amino acids: CASGRTPGGANYGYTF.

V gene TRBV10-1 combines with J gene TRBJ2-6; D gene unclear. CDR1 is WNHNN and CDR2 is SYGVQD in the germline V gene (reference sequence). This CDR3 has 14 residues. Trimming removed 2 bases at V and 1 base at J, with 3 bases between. The CDR3 spells CASSEGSGANVLTF. The CDR3 bases are TGCGCCAGCAGTGAGGGGTCTGGGGCCAACGTCCTGACTTTC.